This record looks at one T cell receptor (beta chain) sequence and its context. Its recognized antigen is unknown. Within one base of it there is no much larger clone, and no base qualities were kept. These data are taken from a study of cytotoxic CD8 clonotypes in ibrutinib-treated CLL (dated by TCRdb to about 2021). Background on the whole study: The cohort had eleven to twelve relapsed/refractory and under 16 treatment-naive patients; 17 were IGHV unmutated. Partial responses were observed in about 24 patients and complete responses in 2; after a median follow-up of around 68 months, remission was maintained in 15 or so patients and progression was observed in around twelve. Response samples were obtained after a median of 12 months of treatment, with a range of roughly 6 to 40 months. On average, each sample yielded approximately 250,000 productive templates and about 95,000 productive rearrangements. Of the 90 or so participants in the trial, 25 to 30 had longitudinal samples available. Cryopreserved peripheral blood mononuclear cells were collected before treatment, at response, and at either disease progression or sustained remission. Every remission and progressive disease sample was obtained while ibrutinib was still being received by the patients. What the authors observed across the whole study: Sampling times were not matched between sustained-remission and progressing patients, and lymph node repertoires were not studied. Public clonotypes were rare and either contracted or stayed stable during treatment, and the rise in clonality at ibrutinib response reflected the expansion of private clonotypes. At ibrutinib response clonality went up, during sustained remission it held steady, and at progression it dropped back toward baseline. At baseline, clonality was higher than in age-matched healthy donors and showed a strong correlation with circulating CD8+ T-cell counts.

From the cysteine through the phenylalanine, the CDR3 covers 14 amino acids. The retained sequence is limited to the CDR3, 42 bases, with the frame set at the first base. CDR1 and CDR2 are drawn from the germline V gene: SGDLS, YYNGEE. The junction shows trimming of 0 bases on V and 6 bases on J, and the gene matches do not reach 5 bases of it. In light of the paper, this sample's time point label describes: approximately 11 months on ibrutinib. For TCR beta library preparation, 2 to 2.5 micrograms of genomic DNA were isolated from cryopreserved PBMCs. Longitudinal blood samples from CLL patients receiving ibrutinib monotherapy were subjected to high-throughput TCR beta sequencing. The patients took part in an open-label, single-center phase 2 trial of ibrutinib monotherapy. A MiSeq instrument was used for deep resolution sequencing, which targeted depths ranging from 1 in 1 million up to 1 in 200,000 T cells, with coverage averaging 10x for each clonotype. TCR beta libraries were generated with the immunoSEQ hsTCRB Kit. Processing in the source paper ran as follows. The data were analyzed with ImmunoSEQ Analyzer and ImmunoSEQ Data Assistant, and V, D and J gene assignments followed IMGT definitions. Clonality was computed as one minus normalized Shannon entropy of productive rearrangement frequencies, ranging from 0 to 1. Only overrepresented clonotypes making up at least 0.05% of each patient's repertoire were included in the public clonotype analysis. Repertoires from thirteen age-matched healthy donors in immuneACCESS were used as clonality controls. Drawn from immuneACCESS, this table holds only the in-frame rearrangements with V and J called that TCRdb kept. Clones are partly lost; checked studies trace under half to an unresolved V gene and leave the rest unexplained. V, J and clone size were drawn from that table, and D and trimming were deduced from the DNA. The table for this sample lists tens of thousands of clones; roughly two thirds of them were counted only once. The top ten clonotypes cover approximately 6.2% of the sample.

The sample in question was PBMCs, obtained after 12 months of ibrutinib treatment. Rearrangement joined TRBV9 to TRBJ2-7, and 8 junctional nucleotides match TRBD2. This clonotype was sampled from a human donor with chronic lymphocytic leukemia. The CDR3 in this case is CASSVATGGGEQYF. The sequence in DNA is TGTGCCAGCAGCGTAGCTACCGGGGGGGGCGAGCAGTACTTC.